This T cell receptor beta chain was sequenced in a study of cytomegalovirus exposure and HLA in healthy donors. The PCR was carried out with 60 Vbeta primers and 13 Jbeta primers. Repertoires were generated with immunoSEQ multiplex PCR, while TCRdb's copy carries only in-frame clones and drops some. Of roughly 130,000 clones in the sample, more than 80% are singletons; the top ten hold 5.5% to 7.5%. CDR1 MDHEN and CDR2 SYDVKM come from the germline V gene. This CDR3 comprises 11 residues. The V and J ends lost 7 bases and 7 bases respectively, with 7 bases between them. The TCR sequence derives from a woman in her forties in good health and CMV-seropositive. This sequence joins TRBV28 and TRBJ2-2; no clear D gene. Sequencing input: PBMCs. In nucleotides, the CDR3 is TGTGCCAGCAAATACATCGGGGAGCTGTTTTTT. This translates into CASKYIGELFF.